This is a list of T cell receptor beta chains from one sample in a study of blood T cell repertoires in COVID-19. The data were produced by immunoSEQ multiplex PCR, yet TCRdb's version contains in-frame clones alone and is incomplete. The table includes under 200,000 clones, about 81% detected once. Sequenced input: peripheral blood. Receptor source: a woman aged 60-75 years with COVID-19, enrolled during active disease. The CDR3 runs from the conserved cysteine through the conserved F or W. A D gene is named only where the DNA matches it firmly. Only part of the rows carry a size: once, few, many, or a class if the clone is expanded.

J gene,CDR3 length,clone size,D gene,V gene,CDR3 protein,CDR3 DNA
TRBJ1-2,13,few,NA,TRBV7-9,CASSRKGDYGYTF,TGTGCCAGCAGCCGGAAGGGAGACTATGGCTACACCTTC
TRBJ1-1,13,few,NA,TRBV4-1,CASSQTFQTEAFF,TGCGCCAGCAGCCAAACATTTCAAACTGAAGCTTTCTTT
TRBJ2-5,13,NA,NA,TRBV10-2,CASSEWPQETQYF,TGCGCCAGCAGTGAGTGGCCACAAGAGACCCAGTACTTC
TRBJ2-1,11,NA,NA,TRBV20-1,CSASWAFEQFF,TGCAGTGCTAGTTGGGCTTTTGAGCAGTTCTTC
TRBJ1-1,14,NA,NA,TRBV3-1/TRBV3-2,CASSPWGGISEAFF,TGTGCCAGCAGCCCCTGGGGAGGGATCTCTGAAGCTTTCTTT
TRBJ2-5,14,few,NA,TRBV7-8,CASSPRTTIGTQYF,TGTGCCAGCAGCCCTAGGACTACCATAGGGACCCAGTACTTC
TRBJ1-3,16,NA,NA,TRBV4-1,CASSPGGGASGNTIYF,TGCGCCAGCAGCCCGGGTGGCGGCGCCTCTGGAAACACCATATATTTT
TRBJ2-2,15,once,TRBD1,TRBV2,CASDSTGGATGELFF,TGTGCCAGCGACTCGACAGGGGGGGCCACCGGGGAGCTGTTTTTT
TRBJ2-1,16,NA,TRBD1,TRBV28,CASSLKQGKAYNEQFF,TGTGCCAGCAGTTTAAAACAGGGGAAGGCCTACAATGAGCAGTTCTTC
TRBJ1-1,15,NA,NA,TRBV10-3,CAISDFGLTNTEAFF,TGTGCCATCAGTGATTTCGGACTGACGAACACTGAAGCTTTCTTT
TRBJ2-1,13,few,TRBD2,TRBV7-2,CASSGALAGEQFF,TGTGCCAGCAGCGGGGCCCTAGCGGGTGAGCAGTTCTTC
TRBJ2-5,14,NA,TRBD1,TRBV10-3,CAISGQGAWETQYF,TGTGCCATCAGCGGACAGGGGGCTTGGGAGACCCAGTACTTC
TRBJ1-1,13,NA,NA,TRBV6-1,CASSEQVRTEAFF,TGTGCCAGCAGTGAACAGGTCAGGACTGAAGCTTTCTTT
TRBJ2-1,15,NA,TRBD2,TRBV18,CASSVAGGIYNEQFF,TGTGCCAGCTCAGTAGCGGGGGGGATCTACAATGAGCAGTTCTTC
TRBJ1-6,15,NA,NA,TRBV5-6,CASSLGGTRNSPLHF,TGTGCCAGCAGCTTGGGTGGGACAAGAAATTCACCCCTCCACTTT
TRBJ1-5,15,NA,NA,TRBV28,CASRPTRNSNQPQHF,TGTGCCAGCAGGCCGACACGTAATAGCAATCAGCCCCAGCATTTT
TRBJ1-6,14,NA,NA,TRBV9,CASSVGQTNSPLHF,TGTGCCAGCAGCGTAGGGCAGACAAATTCACCCCTCCACTTT
TRBJ2-1,16,NA,NA,TRBV9,CASSVGIRDSYNEQFF,TGTGCCAGCAGCGTAGGTATTAGAGACTCCTACAATGAGCAGTTCTTC
TRBJ1-1,16,NA,TRBD1,TRBV9,CASSPIPGQGGTEAFF,TGTGCCAGCAGCCCCATCCCTGGACAGGGCGGCACTGAAGCTTTCTTT
TRBJ2-3,15,NA,TRBD2,TRBV9,CASSAGLAETDTQYF,TGTGCCAGCAGCGCCGGACTAGCGGAAACAGATACGCAGTATTTT
TRBJ1-3,17,NA,NA,TRBV7-2,CASSQRGRDGSGNTIYF,TGTGCCAGCAGCCAGAGGGGGAGGGATGGCTCTGGAAACACCATATATTTT
TRBJ2-7,12,NA,TRBD1,TRBV2,CASSDRGAEQYF,TGTGCCAGCAGCGACAGGGGGGCCGAGCAGTACTTC
TRBJ1-1,14,NA,NA,TRBV5-1,CASSLDAMNTEAFF,TGCGCCAGCAGCTTGGACGCGATGAACACTGAAGCTTTCTTT
TRBJ2-7,15,NA,NA,TRBV7-2,CASSLGRNNAYEQYF,TGTGCCAGCAGCTTAGGGAGGAACAACGCCTACGAGCAGTACTTC
TRBJ1-1,14,NA,TRBD1,TRBV28,CASSNVRGRTEAFF,TGTGCCAGCAGTAATGTCAGGGGGCGGACTGAAGCTTTCTTT
TRBJ1-3,17,NA,TRBD1,TRBV18,CASSPYQGQGKGNTIYF,TGTGCCAGCTCACCCTACCAGGGACAGGGCAAAGGAAACACCATATATTTT
TRBJ1-4,15,NA,NA,TRBV5-1,CASSLSGFSNEKLFF,TGCGCCAGCAGCTTGTCGGGGTTCTCTAATGAAAAACTGTTTTTT
TRBJ1-1,11,NA,NA,TRBV19,CASFRGTEAFF,TGTGCCAGTTTTCGGGGCACTGAAGCTTTCTTT
TRBJ2-1,16,few,TRBD2,TRBV5-1,CASSLYTGGSYNEQFF,TGCGCCAGCAGCTTGTATACGGGGGGCTCCTACAATGAGCAGTTCTTC
TRBJ2-2,16,many,NA,TRBV24-1,CATSDLALGDTGELFF,TGTGCCACCAGTGATTTGGCTCTAGGGGACACCGGGGAGCTGTTTTTT
TRBJ1-1,12,NA,NA,TRBV11-2,CASSPHTTGAFF,TGTGCCAGCAGCCCCCACACGACGGGAGCTTTCTTT
TRBJ2-5,17,NA,TRBD2,TRBV4-1,CASSQEASGRVLKTQYF,TGCGCCAGCAGCCAAGAGGCTAGCGGGAGGGTATTAAAGACCCAGTACTTC
TRBJ1-2,13,NA,NA,TRBV2,CASSSGTYYGYTF,TGTGCCAGCAGTTCCGGGACATACTATGGCTACACCTTC
TRBJ1-5,14,NA,NA,TRBV25-1,CASSGQGRVQPQHF,TGTGCCAGCAGTGGTCAGGGGAGGGTTCAGCCCCAGCATTTT
TRBJ1-6,14,NA,NA,TRBV10-3,CAISPDRYNSPLHF,TGTGCCATCAGTCCCGACAGATATAATTCACCCCTCCACTTT
TRBJ1-5,15,NA,NA,TRBV6-5,CASSRSFNGNQPQHF,TGTGCCAGCAGTCGCAGCTTCAACGGGAATCAGCCCCAGCATTTT
TRBJ1-4,14,NA,TRBD1,TRBV5-6,CASSSGTGTEKLFF,TGTGCCAGCAGCTCCGGGACAGGGACTGAAAAACTGTTTTTT
TRBJ1-4,16,NA,NA,TRBV15,CATSRDGRTTNEKLFF,TGTGCCACCAGCAGAGATGGCAGAACAACTAATGAAAAACTGTTTTTT
TRBJ2-3,14,NA,NA,TRBV4-3,CASSQDLSTDTQYF,TGCGCCAGCAGCCAAGACCTTAGCACAGATACGCAGTATTTT
TRBJ2-1,15,NA,NA,TRBV5-5,CASSLEGTGFYEQFF,TGTGCCAGCAGCCTTGAGGGAACAGGGTTCTATGAGCAGTTCTTC
TRBJ1-1,13,NA,TRBD1,TRBV5-1,CASSLGTGVEAFF,TGCGCCAGCAGCTTAGGGACAGGGGTCGAAGCTTTCTTT
TRBJ2-3,14,NA,NA,TRBV30,CAWRKPLGTDTQYF,TGTGCCTGGAGAAAGCCTCTAGGCACAGATACGCAGTATTTT
TRBJ1-2,14,once,TRBD1,TRBV9,CASSVDSRGNGYTF,TGTGCCAGCAGCGTAGATTCCAGGGGGAATGGCTACACCTTC
TRBJ1-4,14,NA,NA,TRBV5-1,CASRQGGSNEKLFF,TGCGCCAGCAGGCAGGGAGGGTCTAATGAAAAACTGTTTTTT
TRBJ1-3,13,few,NA,TRBV12-3/TRBV12-4,CASSPGRRNTIYF,TGTGCCAGCAGTCCAGGGAGGCGGAACACCATATATTTT
TRBJ2-7,14,NA,TRBD2,TRBV30,CAWSVGGTSYEQYF,TGTGCCTGGAGTGTCGGGGGGACTAGCTACGAGCAGTACTTC
TRBJ2-5,12,NA,NA,TRBV19,CASSTTSETQYF,TGTGCCAGTAGTACCACTTCTGAGACCCAGTACTTC
TRBJ2-3,15,few,TRBD1,TRBV7-2,CASRYTGGRGDTQYF,TGTGCCAGCAGATATACAGGGGGCCGTGGAGATACGCAGTATTTT
TRBJ2-2,15,NA,TRBD1,TRBV30,CAWSGDRVGTGELFF,TGTGCCTGGAGTGGGGACAGAGTGGGCACCGGGGAGCTGTTTTTT
TRBJ2-2,15,once,TRBD1,TRBV5-6,CASSLGQGITGELFF,TGTGCCAGCAGCTTGGGACAGGGGATCACCGGGGAGCTGTTTTTT
TRBJ2-5,16,NA,TRBD2,TRBV11-2,CASSSRTSGTGETQYF,TGTGCCAGCAGCTCCCGGACTAGCGGTACCGGGGAGACCCAGTACTTC
TRBJ1-1,13,NA,TRBD1,TRBV6-5,CASRGTGKREAFF,TGTGCCAGCAGGGGGACAGGGAAGAGGGAAGCTTTCTTT